The clone carrying this T cell receptor beta chain was counted once. These data originate in a study of control samples from healthy donors and cancer patients. Sequenced by immunoSEQ multiplex PCR; TCRdb stores in-frame clones only, minus some. The data show 80,000 to 100,000 clones, around 88% seen once. Germline V CDR1 and CDR2: SEHNR, FQNEAQ (reference sequence). Trimming cost V 3 bases and J 2 bases, with 17 bases left between them. The CDR3 spans 16 residues. J is TRBJ2-7 and V is TRBV7-9; TRBD2 might be the D (6 bases). Sequenced sample: blood. This receptor was taken from a man in his thirties or forties in good health. The CDR3 region is CASSFARRGRPYEQYF. DNA for the CDR3: TGTGCCAGCAGCTTTGCGAGACGGGGGAGGCCCTACGAGCAGTACTTC.